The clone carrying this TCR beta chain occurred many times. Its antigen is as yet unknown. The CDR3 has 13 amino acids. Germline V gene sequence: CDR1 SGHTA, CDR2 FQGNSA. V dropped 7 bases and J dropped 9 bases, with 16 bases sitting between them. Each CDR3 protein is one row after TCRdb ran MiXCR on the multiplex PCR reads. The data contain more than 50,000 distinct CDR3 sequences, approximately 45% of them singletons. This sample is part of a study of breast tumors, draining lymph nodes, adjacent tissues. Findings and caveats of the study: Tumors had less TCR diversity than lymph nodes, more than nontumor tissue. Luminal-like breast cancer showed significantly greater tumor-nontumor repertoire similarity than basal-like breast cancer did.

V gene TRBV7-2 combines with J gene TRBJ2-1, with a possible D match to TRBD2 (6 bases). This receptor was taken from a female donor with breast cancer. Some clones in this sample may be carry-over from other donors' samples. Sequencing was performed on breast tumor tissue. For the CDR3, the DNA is TGTGCCAGCACCGCCCGGGAGAGGGGTGAGCAGTTCTTC. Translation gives CASTARERGEQFF.